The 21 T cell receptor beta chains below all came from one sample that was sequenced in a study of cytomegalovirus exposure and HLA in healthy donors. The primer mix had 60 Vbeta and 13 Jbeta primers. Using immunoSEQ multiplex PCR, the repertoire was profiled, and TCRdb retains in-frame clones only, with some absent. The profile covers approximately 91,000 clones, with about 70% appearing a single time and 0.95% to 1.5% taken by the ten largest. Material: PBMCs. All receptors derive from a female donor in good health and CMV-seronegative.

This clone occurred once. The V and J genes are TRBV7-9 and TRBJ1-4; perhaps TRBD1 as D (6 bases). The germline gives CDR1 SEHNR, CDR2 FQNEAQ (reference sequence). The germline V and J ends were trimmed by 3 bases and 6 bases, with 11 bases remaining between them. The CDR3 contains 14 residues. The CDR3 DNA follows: TGTGCCAGCAGCTTTGAACAGGGTTATGAAAAACTGTTTTTT. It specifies CASSFEQGYEKLFF. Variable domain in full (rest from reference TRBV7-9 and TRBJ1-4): DTGVSQNPRHKITKRGQNVTFRCDPISEHNRLYWYRQTLGQGPEFLTYFQNEAQLEKSRLLSDRFSAERPKGSFSTLEIQRTEQGDSAMYLCASSFEQGYEKLFFGSGTQLSVL.

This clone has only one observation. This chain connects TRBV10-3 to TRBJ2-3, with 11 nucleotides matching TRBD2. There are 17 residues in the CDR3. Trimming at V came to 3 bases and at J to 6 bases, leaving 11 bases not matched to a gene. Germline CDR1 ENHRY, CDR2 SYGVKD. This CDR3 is CAISESRTSGRGDTQYF. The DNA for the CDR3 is TGTGCCATCAGTGAATCGAGAACTAGCGGGAGAGGCGATACGCAGTATTTT.

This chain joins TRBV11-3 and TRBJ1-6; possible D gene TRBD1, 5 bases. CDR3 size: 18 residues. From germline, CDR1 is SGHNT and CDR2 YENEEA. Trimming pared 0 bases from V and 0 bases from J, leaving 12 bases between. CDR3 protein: CASSLDQGGSSYNSPLHF. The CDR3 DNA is TGTGCCAGCAGCTTAGATCAGGGCGGAAGCTCCTATAATTCACCCCTCCACTTT.

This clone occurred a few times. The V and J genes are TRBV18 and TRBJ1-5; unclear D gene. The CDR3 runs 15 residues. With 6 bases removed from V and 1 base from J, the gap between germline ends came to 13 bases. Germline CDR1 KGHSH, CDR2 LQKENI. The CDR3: CASSSTWASNQPQHF. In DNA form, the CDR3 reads TGTGCCAGCTCTTCGACATGGGCAAGCAATCAGCCCCAGCATTTT.

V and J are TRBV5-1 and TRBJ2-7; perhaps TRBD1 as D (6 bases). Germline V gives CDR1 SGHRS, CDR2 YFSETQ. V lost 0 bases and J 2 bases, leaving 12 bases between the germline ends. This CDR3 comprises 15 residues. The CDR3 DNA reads TGCGCCAGCAGCTTGGCCCCGGACAGCACCTACGAGCAGTACTTC. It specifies CASSLAPDSTYEQYF.

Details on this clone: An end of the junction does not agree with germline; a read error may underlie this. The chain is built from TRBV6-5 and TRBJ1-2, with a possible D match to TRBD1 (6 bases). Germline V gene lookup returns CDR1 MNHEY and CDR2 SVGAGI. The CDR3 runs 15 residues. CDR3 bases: TGTGCCAGCCACAACGGGGGGGCATCTAAGTATGGCTACACCTTC. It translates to CASHNGGASKYGYTF.

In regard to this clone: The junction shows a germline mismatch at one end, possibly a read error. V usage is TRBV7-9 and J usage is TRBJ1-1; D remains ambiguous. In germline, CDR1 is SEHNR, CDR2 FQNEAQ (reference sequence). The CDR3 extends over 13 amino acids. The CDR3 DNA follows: TGTTCCAGCAGCTTAGTTAAGAACACTGAAGCTTTCTTT. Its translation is CSSSLVKNTEAFF.

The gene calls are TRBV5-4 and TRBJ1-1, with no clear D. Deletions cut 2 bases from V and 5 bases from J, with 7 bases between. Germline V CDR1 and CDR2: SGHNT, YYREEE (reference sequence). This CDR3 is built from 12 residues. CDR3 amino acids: CASSFTGTEAFF. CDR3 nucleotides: TGTGCCAGCAGCTTCACGGGAACTGAAGCTTTCTTT.

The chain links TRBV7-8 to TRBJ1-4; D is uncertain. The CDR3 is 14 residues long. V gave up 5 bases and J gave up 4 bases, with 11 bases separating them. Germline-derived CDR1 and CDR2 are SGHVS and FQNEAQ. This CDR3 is CASSPRSYNEKLFF. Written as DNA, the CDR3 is TGTGCCAGCAGCCCCAGGTCCTATAATGAAAAACTGTTTTTT.

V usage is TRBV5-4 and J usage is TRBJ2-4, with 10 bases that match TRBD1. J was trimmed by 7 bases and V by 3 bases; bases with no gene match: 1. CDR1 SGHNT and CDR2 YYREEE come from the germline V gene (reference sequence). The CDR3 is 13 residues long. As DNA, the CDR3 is TGTGCCAGCAGCTGGGGACAGGGGAACATTCAGTACTTC. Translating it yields CASSWGQGNIQYF.

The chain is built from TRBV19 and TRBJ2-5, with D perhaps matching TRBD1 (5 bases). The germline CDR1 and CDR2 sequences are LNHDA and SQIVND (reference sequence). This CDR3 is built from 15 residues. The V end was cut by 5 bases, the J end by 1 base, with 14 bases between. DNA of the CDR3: TGTGCCAGTAGTCGCCCCGGACAAGGCCAAGAGACCCAGTACTTC. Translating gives CASSRPGQGQETQYF.

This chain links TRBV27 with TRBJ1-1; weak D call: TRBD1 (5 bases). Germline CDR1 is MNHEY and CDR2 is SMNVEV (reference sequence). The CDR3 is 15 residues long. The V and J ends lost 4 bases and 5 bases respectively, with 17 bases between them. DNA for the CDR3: TGTGCCAGCAGTTCCACCGGGGGTGGGGGTACTGAAGCTTTCTTT. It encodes CASSSTGGGGTEAFF.

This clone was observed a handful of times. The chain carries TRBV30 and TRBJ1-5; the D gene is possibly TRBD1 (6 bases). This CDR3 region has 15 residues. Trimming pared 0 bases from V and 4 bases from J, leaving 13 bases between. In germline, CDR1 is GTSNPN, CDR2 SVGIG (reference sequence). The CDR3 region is CAWSVSWDKNQPQHF. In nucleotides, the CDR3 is TGTGCCTGGAGTGTAAGCTGGGACAAAAATCAGCCCCAGCATTTT. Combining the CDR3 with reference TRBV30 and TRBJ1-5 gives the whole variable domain SQTIHQWPATLVQPVGSPLSLECTVEGTSNPNLYWYRQAAGRGLQLLFYSVGIGQISSEVPQNLSASRPQDRQFILSSKKLLLSDSGFYLCAWSVSWDKNQPQHFGDGTRLSIL.

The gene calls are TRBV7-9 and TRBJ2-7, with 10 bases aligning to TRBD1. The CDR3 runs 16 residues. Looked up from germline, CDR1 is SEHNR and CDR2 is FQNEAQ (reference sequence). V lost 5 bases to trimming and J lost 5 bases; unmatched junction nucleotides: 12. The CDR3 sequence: CASSIRTGTGADEQYF. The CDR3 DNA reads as TGTGCCAGCAGCATAAGAACCGGGACAGGGGCCGACGAGCAGTACTTC. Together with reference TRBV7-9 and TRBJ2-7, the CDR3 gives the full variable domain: DTGVSQNPRHKITKRGQNVTFRCDPISEHNRLYWYRQTLGQGPEFLTYFQNEAQLEKSRLLSDRFSAERPKGSFSTLEIQRTEQGDSAMYLCASSIRTGTGADEQYFGPGTRLTVT.

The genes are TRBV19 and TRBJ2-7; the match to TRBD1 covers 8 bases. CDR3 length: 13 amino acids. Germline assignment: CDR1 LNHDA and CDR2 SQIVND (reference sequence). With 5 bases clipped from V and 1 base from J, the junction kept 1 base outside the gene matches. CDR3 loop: CASSGTGSYEQYF. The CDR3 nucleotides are TGTGCCAGTAGTGGGACAGGATCCTACGAGCAGTACTTC.

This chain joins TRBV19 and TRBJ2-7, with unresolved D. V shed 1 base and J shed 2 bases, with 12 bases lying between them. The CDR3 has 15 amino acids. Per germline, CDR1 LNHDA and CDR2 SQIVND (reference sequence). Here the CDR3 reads CASSIGAAFPYEQYF. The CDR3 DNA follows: TGTGCCAGTAGTATAGGGGCAGCCTTCCCCTACGAGCAGTACTTC.

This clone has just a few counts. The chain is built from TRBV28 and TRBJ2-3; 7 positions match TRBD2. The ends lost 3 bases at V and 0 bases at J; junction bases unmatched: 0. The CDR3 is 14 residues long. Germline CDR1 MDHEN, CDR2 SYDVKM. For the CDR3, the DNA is TGTGCCAGCAGTTTGCGGGAGAGCACAGATACGCAGTATTTT. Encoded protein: CASSLRESTDTQYF.

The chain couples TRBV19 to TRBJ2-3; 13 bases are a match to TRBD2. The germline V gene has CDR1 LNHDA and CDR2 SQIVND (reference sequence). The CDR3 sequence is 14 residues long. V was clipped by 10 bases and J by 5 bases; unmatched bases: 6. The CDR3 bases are TGTGCCACCCGGACTAGCGGGAGTGGAGATACGCAGTATTTT. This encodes CATRTSGSGDTQYF.

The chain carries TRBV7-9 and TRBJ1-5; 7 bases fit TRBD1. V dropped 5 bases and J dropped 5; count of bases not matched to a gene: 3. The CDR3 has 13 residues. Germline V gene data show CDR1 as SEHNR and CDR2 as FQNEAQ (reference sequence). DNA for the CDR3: TGTGCCAGCAGCGCAGGGGGTGATCAGCCCCAGCATTTT. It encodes CASSAGGDQPQHF.

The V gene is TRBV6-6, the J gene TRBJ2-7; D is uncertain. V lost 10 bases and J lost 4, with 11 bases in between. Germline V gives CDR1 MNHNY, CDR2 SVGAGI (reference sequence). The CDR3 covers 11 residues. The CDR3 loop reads CATKRSYEQYF. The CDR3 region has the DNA TGTGCCACCAAGCGAAGTTACGAGCAGTACTTC.

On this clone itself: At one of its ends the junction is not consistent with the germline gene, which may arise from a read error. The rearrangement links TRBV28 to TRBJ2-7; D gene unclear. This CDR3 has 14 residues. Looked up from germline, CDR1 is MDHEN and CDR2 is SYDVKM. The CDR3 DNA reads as TGTGCCAGCAGTTCCCTCGACTTCCTGAATGAGCAGCACTTC. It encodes CASSSLDFLNEQHF.